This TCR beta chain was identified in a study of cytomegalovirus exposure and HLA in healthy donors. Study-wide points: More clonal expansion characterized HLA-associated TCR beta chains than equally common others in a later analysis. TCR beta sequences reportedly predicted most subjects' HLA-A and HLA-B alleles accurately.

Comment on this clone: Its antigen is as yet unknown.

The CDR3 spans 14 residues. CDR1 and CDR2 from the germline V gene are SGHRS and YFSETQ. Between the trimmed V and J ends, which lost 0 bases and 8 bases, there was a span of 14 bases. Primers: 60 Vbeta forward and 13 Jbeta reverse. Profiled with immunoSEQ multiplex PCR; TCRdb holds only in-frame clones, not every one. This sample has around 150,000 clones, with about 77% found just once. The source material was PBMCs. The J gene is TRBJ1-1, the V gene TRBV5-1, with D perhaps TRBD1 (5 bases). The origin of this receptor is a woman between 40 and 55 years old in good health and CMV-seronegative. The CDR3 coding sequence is TGCGCCAGCAGCTTGGCGGTGGGGGGTAGCGAAGCTTTCTTT. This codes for CASSLAVGGSEAFF.